Below are 27 T cell receptor beta chains sequenced from a single sample in a study of T cells after somatic rescue of genetic block. Sequencing was performed with immunoSEQ multiplex PCR; in TCRdb, only in-frame clones are kept and a portion is missing. Among about 67,000 clones listed, just over 90% were seen once. The sequenced material came from peripheral blood mononuclear cells (PBMCs). These TCRs come from a man aged 35-49 years.

The chain combines TRBV7-8 with TRBJ2-7; D uncertain. Trimming took 4 bases from V and 4 from J, leaving 8 bases between them. Per the germline V gene, CDR1 is SGHVS and CDR2 is FQNEAQ. The CDR3 is 12 amino acids. The chain's CDR3 is CASSSLGYEQYF. The CDR3, as DNA: TGTGCCAGCAGCTCACTGGGGTACGAGCAGTACTTC.

In this sample, this clone turned up once. The chain uses TRBV4-2 and TRBJ2-7; D may correspond to TRBD1 or TRBD2 (5 bases each). V lost 4 bases and J 4 bases, leaving 17 bases between the germline ends. There are 15 residues in the CDR3. Germline CDR1 LGHNA, CDR2 YNFKEQ. The CDR3 region has the DNA TGTGCCAGCAGCCCCGGGGTGGGCAGGGCTTACGAGCAGTACTTC. It is translated as CASSPGVGRAYEQYF.

The genes are TRBV4-1 and TRBJ2-1, with D possibly matching TRBD2 (5 bases). The length of the CDR3 is 14 residues. CDR1 and CDR2 from the germline V gene are MGHRA and YSYEKL. V was clipped by 3 bases and J by 8 bases, with 14 bases between them. The CDR3 spells CASSHPTSFDEQFF. The DNA for the CDR3 is TGCGCCAGCAGCCACCCTACTAGTTTTGATGAGCAGTTCTTC.

This chain connects TRBV5-4 to TRBJ1-6, with 8 nucleotides matching TRBD1. J was trimmed by 6 bases and V by 4 bases; bases with no gene match: 6. CDR3 size: 15 residues. Germline CDR1 is SGHNT and CDR2 is YYREEE (reference sequence). The CDR3 DNA follows: TGTGCCAGCAGCGCCGGACAGGGATCTAATTCACCCCTCCACTTT. Amino acids: CASSAGQGSNSPLHF.

The chain carries TRBV20-1 and TRBJ1-2; weak D call: TRBD1 (5 bases). Germline-derived CDR1 and CDR2 are DFQATT and SNEGSKA (reference sequence). The length of the CDR3 is 11 residues. V was trimmed by 5 bases and J by 8 bases, leaving 12 bases between them. For the CDR3, the DNA is TGCAGTGCTGAGGGGTGGTACGGCTACACCTTC. Translation gives CSAEGWYGYTF.

The V gene is TRBV11-2, the J gene TRBJ2-7; D is unresolved. V shed 5 bases and J shed 5 bases, with 7 bases lying between them. CDR3 length equals 11 residues. The germline CDR1 and CDR2 sequences are SGHAT and FQNNGV. CDR3 in DNA: TGTGCCAGCAGCACCCTTGACGAGCAGTACTTC. Translating it yields CASSTLDEQYF.

As to this clone: Other nucleotide sequences in the sample specify the same CDR3. CDR3 region: CASINRGTTNEKLFF. The CDR3 region has the DNA TGTGCCAGTATAAACAGGGGCACGACTAATGAAAAACTGTTTTTT. This chain uses TRBV19 with TRBJ1-4; 7 nucleotides line up with TRBD1. The CDR3 is 15 amino acids. The germline CDR1 and CDR2 sequences are LNHDA and SQIVND (reference sequence). V lost 7 bases to trimming and J lost 2 bases; unmatched junction nucleotides: 7.

V is TRBV5-1 and J is TRBJ2-5; D may be TRBD1 (6 bases). The CDR3 loop spans 15 amino acids. Germline V CDR1 and CDR2: SGHRS, YFSETQ. V lost 4 bases to trimming and J lost 2 bases, with 15 bases between them. CDR3 coding DNA: TGCGCCAGCAGCCTGGCGACAGGCGCACAAGAGACCCAGTACTTC. Encoded protein: CASSLATGAQETQYF.

This clone is a singleton in its sample. V gene TRBV14 combines with J gene TRBJ2-5; D perhaps matches TRBD2 (6 bases). This CDR3 is 15 amino acids long. Germline V gene data show CDR1 as SGHDN and CDR2 as FVKESK. V was cut by 4 bases and J by 5 bases, with 17 bases left in between. CDR3 nucleotides: TGTGCCAGCAGCCTACAGGAGGGCTGGGGGGAGACCCAGTACTTC. Its translation is CASSLQEGWGETQYF.

The rearrangement joins TRBV4-1 to TRBJ1-1; D is ambiguous. V lost 0 bases to trimming and J lost 0 bases, with 5 bases between them. This CDR3 region has 14 residues. Germline V gene sequence: CDR1 MGHRA, CDR2 YSYEKL. CDR3 sequence (DNA): TGCGCCAGCAGCCAAGATCCCCTGAACACTGAAGCTTTCTTT. It yields the protein CASSQDPLNTEAFF.

The chain employs TRBV6-4 and TRBJ2-3; D is undetermined. Per the germline V gene, CDR1 is MRHNA and CDR2 is SNTAGT. The V end was cut by 6 bases, the J end by 4 bases, with 14 bases between. The CDR3 length is 14 residues. The CDR3 spells CASRPSGEADTQYF. In DNA form, the CDR3 reads TGTGCCAGCAGACCCTCCGGAGAGGCAGATACGCAGTATTTT.

The genes are TRBV18 and TRBJ2-1, with 8 nucleotides matching TRBD1. Trimming at V came to 3 bases and at J to 9 bases, leaving 13 bases not matched to a gene. The CDR3 totals 16 residues. The V gene's germline CDR1 is KGHSH and CDR2 LQKENI. CDR3 residues: CASSPSGQGIVTEQFF. DNA for the CDR3: TGTGCCAGCTCACCGTCAGGACAGGGTATAGTAACTGAGCAGTTCTTC.

The chain joins TRBV19 to TRBJ1-1; no clear D gene. Looked up from germline, CDR1 is LNHDA and CDR2 is SQIVND (reference sequence). CDR3 size: 15 residues. The V gene lost 4 bases and the J gene lost 0 bases, with 12 bases spanning the gap. The CDR3 DNA follows: TGTGCCAGTAGTAGGGCCGGGCGGATGAACACTGAAGCTTTCTTT. This codes for CASSRAGRMNTEAFF.

A single count supports this clone. J is TRBJ2-3 and V is TRBV2, with D possibly matching TRBD1 (6 bases). CDR1 and CDR2 (germline): SNHLY, FYNNEI. The CDR3 is 14 amino acids. V lost 4 bases, J lost 5 bases, and 13 bases lay in between. The CDR3 reads CASSVSRGGDTQYF. CDR3 nucleotide sequence: TGTGCCAGCAGTGTTTCTAGAGGGGGAGATACGCAGTATTTT. Complete variable domain (other parts from reference TRBV2 and TRBJ2-3): EPEVTQTPSHQVTQMGQEVILRCVPISNHLYFYWYRQILGQKVEFLVSFYNNEISEKSEIFDDQFSVERPDGSNFTLKIRSTKLEDSAMYFCASSVSRGGDTQYFGPGTRLTVL.

The chain combines TRBV7-9 with TRBJ2-7; 11 bases are shared with TRBD2. The CDR3 consists of 14 residues. The germline V gene encodes CDR1 SEHNR and CDR2 FQNEAQ (reference sequence). V shed 5 bases and J 1 base; nucleotides not matched to a gene: 1. Here the CDR3 reads CASSRLAGSYEQYF. The CDR3 bases are TGTGCCAGCAGCAGACTAGCGGGGTCCTACGAGCAGTACTTC.

The chain joins TRBV6-6 to TRBJ2-1, with D possibly matching TRBD1 (6 bases). The V gene's germline CDR1 is MNHNY and CDR2 SVGAGI (reference sequence). The V gene lost 7 bases and the J gene lost 4 bases, with 17 bases spanning the gap. The CDR3 sequence is 15 residues long. The CDR3 here is CASKLGAGGYNEQFF. CDR3 sequence (DNA): TGTGCCAGCAAGTTGGGGGCAGGTGGTTACAATGAGCAGTTCTTC.

The chain joins TRBV18 to TRBJ2-1, with TRBD1 matching over 9 bases. This CDR3 has 14 amino acids. CDR1 KGHSH and CDR2 LQKENI come from the germline V gene. The trim removed 3 bases at V and 7 bases at J, leaving 4 bases unmatched. CDR3 DNA sequence: TGTGCCAGCTCACCGGGGACAGGGACAAATGAGCAGTTCTTC. This sequence encodes CASSPGTGTNEQFF.

The chain carries TRBV18 and TRBJ2-2; D possibly uses TRBD1 or TRBD2 (5 bases each). V lost 3 bases, J lost 4 bases, and 12 bases lay in between. Germline CDR1 and CDR2: KGHSH and LQKENI. The CDR3 extends over 15 amino acids. This chain's CDR3 is CASSPPGPSTGELFF. DNA of the CDR3: TGTGCCAGCTCACCCCCGGGACCCAGCACCGGGGAGCTGTTTTTT.

Turning to this clone: The sample contains more than one DNA sequence encoding this CDR3. This chain links TRBV5-1 with TRBJ2-3; the D is unclear. Germline CDR1 reads SGHRS; CDR2 reads YFSETQ. Trimming pared 1 base from V and 3 bases from J, leaving 0 bases between. The length of the CDR3 is 11 residues. CDR3 coding DNA: TGCGCCAGCAGCTTGACAGATACGCAGTATTTT. Amino acid sequence: CASSLTDTQYF.

V gene TRBV5-4 combines with J gene TRBJ1-4; 12 nucleotides align to TRBD1. J lost 7 bases, V lost 4 bases, and 14 bases had no gene match. This CDR3 has 18 amino acids. The germline gives CDR1 SGHNT, CDR2 YYREEE (reference sequence). The CDR3 here is CASSGGVGQGANGEKLFF. DNA for the CDR3: TGTGCCAGCAGCGGAGGGGTGGGACAGGGGGCGAACGGTGAAAAACTGTTTTTT.

The genes are TRBV7-9 and TRBJ1-3, with unresolved D. CDR1 and CDR2 (germline): SEHNR, FQNEAQ (reference sequence). The ends were cut back, 5 bases at V and 11 bases at J, with 16 bases in the middle. The CDR3 is made up of 13 amino acids. CDR3 protein: CASSVRDIGAIYF. The CDR3, as DNA: TGTGCCAGCAGCGTGCGCGATATTGGAGCCATATATTTT.

This rearrangement joins TRBV9 to TRBJ2-3; 7 bases map to TRBD1. Germline lookup yields CDR1 SGDLS and CDR2 YYNGEE. The CDR3 is made up of 16 amino acids. With V trimmed by 0 bases and J by 2 bases, 6 bases remained unmatched. The CDR3 DNA reads TGTGCCAGCAGCGTAGAAGAGACAGGGCACACAGATACGCAGTATTTT. Its protein product is CASSVEETGHTDTQYF. Based on the CDR3 plus reference TRBV9 and TRBJ2-3, the full variable domain is DSGVTQTPKHLITATGQRVTLRCSPRSGDLSVYWYQQSLDQGLQFLIQYYNGEERAKGNILERFSAQQFPDLHSELNLSSLELGDSALYFCASSVEETGHTDTQYFGPGTRLTVL.

The gene calls are TRBV18 and TRBJ2-1, with D perhaps matching TRBD2 (5 bases). V was clipped by 4 bases and J by 2 bases, with 30 bases between them. Germline V gene lookup returns CDR1 KGHSH and CDR2 LQKENI. This CDR3 comprises 21 residues. Here the CDR3 reads CASSLMPRTSPLLFTYNEQFF. For the CDR3, the DNA is TGTGCCAGCTCACTAATGCCCCGGACTTCACCACTCTTATTCACCTACAATGAGCAGTTCTTC.

The chain has TRBV28 and TRBJ1-1; D uncertain. V lost 6 bases and J lost 7, with 9 bases in between. There are 11 residues in the CDR3. Germline CDR1 MDHEN, CDR2 SYDVKM. CDR3 region: CASSVGLEAFF. DNA of the CDR3: TGTGCCAGCAGCGTAGGACTTGAAGCTTTCTTT.

The chain recombines TRBV7-6 with TRBJ1-2, with TRBD1 matching 8 bases. The CDR3 covers 15 residues. Per germline, CDR1 SGHVS and CDR2 FNYEAQ. With V trimmed by 4 bases and J by 3 bases, 7 bases remained unmatched. The CDR3 bases are TGTGCCAGCAGCTCCCAACAGGGGGGGTACTATGGCTACACCTTC. Residues: CASSSQQGGYYGYTF.

The rearrangement uses TRBV5-4 and TRBJ2-2; 7 nucleotides agree with TRBD1. V was pared by 4 bases and J by 9 bases, with 9 bases of the junction left unmatched. There are 14 residues in the CDR3. Germline assignment: CDR1 SGHNT and CDR2 YYREEE (reference sequence). CDR3 amino acids: CASSPGTERRELFF. Here the CDR3 DNA reads TGTGCCAGCAGCCCCGGGACAGAGCGGAGGGAGCTGTTTTTT.

The genes are TRBV18 and TRBJ2-1; 8 positions match TRBD2. CDR3 length: 14 residues. The germline gives CDR1 KGHSH, CDR2 LQKENI. The V segment lost 7 bases and the J segment 7 bases; nucleotides outside the gene matches: 9. CDR3 region: CASWQGTRVNEQFF. The DNA of the CDR3 is TGTGCCAGCTGGCAAGGGACTAGAGTTAATGAGCAGTTCTTC.